This T cell receptor (beta chain) was captured in a study of regulatory dendritic cells for organ transplantation (dated by TCRdb to between 2016 and 2019). Study-level background: Before and after allostimulation with regulatory or mature dendritic cells, TCRbeta repertoires were sequenced from sorted naive and memory CD4+ and CD8+ T cells.

The TCRbeta CDR3 regions were amplified in a multiplexed two-step PCR with Vbeta-specific forward primers and Jbeta-specific reverse primers. Through the immunoSEQ service, the TCRbeta libraries were run on an Illumina instrument for sequencing. On the authors' methods: IMGT annotation was used to assign V, D and J genes, and synthetic CDR3 analogues were used to correct the counts for multiplex PCR bias. The immunoSEQ Analyzer calculated repertoire clonality as one minus the normalized Shannon entropy. Clonal expansion was defined by Fisher's exact test with Benjamini-Hochberg false discovery rate control, using two-tailed P<0.01. TCRdb stores this immuneACCESS table with in-frame sequences only. Part of the clones is absent; in the studies checked, under half of the shortfall reflects unresolved V genes, and no reason is known for the rest. That table gives V, J and clone size, and the DNA gave D and trimming. Present in this sample are approximately 35,000 clones, roughly nine tenths of which were seen just once. 0.05% to 0.07% of the sample rests with the top ten.

FACS was used to sort naive T cells as CD45RA+ cells and memory T cells as CD45RO+ CD4+ or CD8+ cells. Two healthy control subjects provided the T cells used for TCR sequencing. Unstimulated sorted T cell subsets were used as baseline controls for the mixed lymphocyte reactions. Genomic DNA was extracted with the Qiagen DNeasy Blood & Tissue Kit. Broader findings and caveats from the paper: Highly diverse repertoires were observed in naive CD4+ and CD8+ T cells, whereas lower diversity was observed in memory cells, and the most oligoclonal repertoires were found in memory CD8+ cells. In both subjects, allostimulation led to expansion of memory CD8+ clones, though the expansion induced by regulatory dendritic cells appeared to be more limited than that induced by mature dendritic cells. The authors pointed out considerable heterogeneity between individuals in the alloreactive memory CD8+ T cell pool, and only a couple of subjects were sequenced. Among the resting subsets, memory CD8+ T cells contained the most alloreactive TCR clonotypes.

Regarding this clone: Its antigen is still unknown. One base away there is no much larger clone; base qualities are not given.

The receptor comes from a human donor in good health. Sequenced sample: naive CD4+ T cells from blood. This specimen's cell subset or site label, per the study, means: CD45RA+ naive T cells.

The CDR3 reads CASSFPGTAYEQYF. The DNA sequence is given as TGTGCCAGCAGTTTCCCCGGGACTGCCTACGAGCAGTACTTC. Recombination connected TRBV5-6 to TRBJ2-7, with a weak D call of TRBD2 (6 bases match). The CDR3 holds 14 amino acids from the cysteine to the phenylalanine. Just CDR3 DNA is preserved here, 42 bases in frame from base 1. V loses 5 bases of germline sequence and J loses 2 bases, and the interval between the two ends is 14 bases. CDR1 and CDR2 (SGHDT, YYEEEE) derive from the germline V gene.